This TCR beta chain was captured in a study of T-cell reconstitution after alpha-beta-depleted transplantation in children. Using unique molecular identifiers, the investigators prepared the TCRbeta library. One entry per CDR3 protein, called by TCRdb with MiXCR from the PCR reads. The data hold some 400,000 distinct CDR3 sequences, with roughly 20% observed a single time. Trimming left V 3 bases short and J 2 bases short, with 24 bases between. Germline V gene data show CDR1 as DFQATT and CDR2 as SNEGSKA (reference sequence). The CDR3 consists of 18 residues. The sample here was PBMCs from the stem cell graft donor, taken from the stem cell graft. The chain employs TRBV20-1 and TRBJ2-3, with D possibly being TRBD1 or TRBD2 (7 bases each). The TCR was taken from a human donor who donated a stem cell graft to a child with acute myeloid leukemia. The chain's CDR3 is CSASRDLGGGSVTDTQYF. The CDR3 DNA reads TGCAGTGCTAGTAGGGACTTAGGGGGCGGGAGTGTCACAGATACGCAGTATTTT.